This section outlines one T cell receptor beta chain sequence together with its context. Authors' analysis steps: From reference gene primer amplification, estimates of nucleated cell counts were derived. Profiling relied on immunoSEQ multiplex PCR, and the TCRdb table lists in-frame clones only, not all of them. V and J calls and clone size follow that table, whereas D and trimming were derived from the DNA. The top ten clones hold roughly 2.8% of a sample with about 220,000 clones, roughly nine tenths of them seen once. This record belongs to a study of blood T cell repertoires in COVID-19. The CDR3 extends over 13 amino acids. Germline lookup yields CDR1 ENHRY and CDR2 SYGVKD. Trimming removed 10 bases at V and 6 bases at J, with 15 bases between.

The sequenced sample was PBMCs or T cells enriched from blood (not recorded which). The V gene is TRBV10-3, the J gene TRBJ2-2; D not certain. The TCR originated in a woman in her twenties or thirties who had recovered from COVID-19. CDR3 protein: CATESQAAGELFF. The CDR3 nucleotides are TGTGCCACAGAGTCCCAGGCCGCCGGGGAGCTGTTTTTT.